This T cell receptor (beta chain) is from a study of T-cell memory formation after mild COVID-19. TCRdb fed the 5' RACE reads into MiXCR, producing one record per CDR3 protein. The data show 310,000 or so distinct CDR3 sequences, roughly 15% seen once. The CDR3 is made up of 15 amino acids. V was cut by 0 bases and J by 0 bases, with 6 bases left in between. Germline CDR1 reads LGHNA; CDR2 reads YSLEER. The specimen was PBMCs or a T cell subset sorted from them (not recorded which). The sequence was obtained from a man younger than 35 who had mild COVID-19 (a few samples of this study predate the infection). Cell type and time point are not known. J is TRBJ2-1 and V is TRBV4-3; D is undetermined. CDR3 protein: CASSQDSSSYNEQFF. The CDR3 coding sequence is TGCGCCAGCAGCCAAGACTCAAGCTCCTACAATGAGCAGTTCTTC.